The rows below give T cell receptor beta chains drawn from one sample of a study of blood T cell repertoires in COVID-19. TCRdb's table, derived via immunoSEQ multiplex PCR, lists solely in-frame clones and lacks some. The sample carries 63,000 or so clones, roughly 80% recorded once. What was sequenced was peripheral blood. Receptor source: a human donor in a cohort sampled during active COVID-19. The CDR3 runs from the conserved cysteine through the conserved F or W. A D gene is named only where the DNA matches it firmly. Not all rows give a size; the values are once, few, many and, for expanded clones, a class.

j_call clone_size d_call v_call cdr3_aa cdr3_nt
TRBJ2-2 once NA TRBV4-1 CASSSPLNTGELFF TGCGCCAGCAGCAGCCCTTTAAACACCGGGGAGCTGTTTTTT
TRBJ1-3 few NA TRBV30 CAWSANTIYF TGTGCCTGGAGTGCGAACACCATATATTTT
TRBJ2-7 NA NA TRBV7-9 CASSSTLSSYEQYF TGTGCCAGCAGCTCCACCCTTAGCTCCTACGAGCAGTACTTC
TRBJ1-1 once NA TRBV6-5 CASPGRGNTEAFF TGTGCCAGTCCCGGCCGGGGGAACACTGAAGCTTTCTTT
TRBJ1-4 NA NA TRBV6-8 CASSYLGPTGVETTNEKLFF TGTGCCAGCAGTTACTTGGGCCCGACGGGGGTTGAGACAACTAATGAAAAACTGTTTTTT
TRBJ2-1 NA NA TRBV9 CASSFLTSVNEQFF TGTGCCAGCAGCTTCCTCACCTCGGTGAATGAGCAGTTCTTC
TRBJ2-7 NA NA TRBV28 CASSSETASRYEQYF TGTGCCAGCAGTTCAGAGACAGCGAGCCGTTACGAGCAGTACTTC
TRBJ2-7 NA NA TRBV21-1 CASSKGGQGEKYEQYF TGTGCCAGCAGCAAAGGTGGACAGGGGGAGAAATACGAGCAGTACTTC
TRBJ2-7 NA NA TRBV24-1 CATIPGQEGEQYF TGTGCCACCATCCCGGGCCAGGAGGGAGAGCAGTACTTC
TRBJ2-1 NA TRBD1 TRBV7-3 CASSSYRGEFNEQFF TGTGCCAGCAGCTCGTACAGGGGGGAATTCAATGAGCAGTTCTTC
TRBJ2-3 NA NA TRBV7-2 CASSEAHTDTQYF TGTGCCAGCAGCGAAGCCCACACAGATACGCAGTATTTT
TRBJ2-7 NA NA TRBV12-3/TRBV12-4 CASSLGPEQYF TGTGCCAGCAGTTTGGGGCCCGAGCAGTACTTC
TRBJ1-3 NA NA TRBV6-6 CASSSWGGSPGNTIYF TGTGCCAGCAGTAGCTGGGGAGGTTCGCCTGGAAACACCATATATTTT
TRBJ2-3 NA NA TRBV28 CASSFWNRLRDTQYF TGTGCCAGCAGTTTTTGGAACAGGCTGAGAGATACGCAGTATTTT
TRBJ2-5 NA TRBD2 TRBV20-1 CSASGTRAQETQYF TGCAGTGCTAGTGGGACTAGGGCCCAAGAGACCCAGTACTTC
TRBJ1-4 NA TRBD1 TRBV12-3/TRBV12-4 CATGGQFNEKLFF TGTGCCACCGGGGGACAGTTTAATGAAAAACTGTTTTTT
TRBJ2-1 once NA TRBV30 CACYRLSSYNEQFF TGTGCCTGCTACAGACTAAGCTCCTACAATGAGCAGTTCTTC
TRBJ2-1 NA NA TRBV28 CASSLGGYNEQFF TGTGCCAGCAGTTTAGGCGGGTACAATGAGCAGTTCTTC
TRBJ2-5 NA NA TRBV18 CASSGGFQETQYF TGTGCCAGCTCCGGAGGATTTCAAGAGACCCAGTACTTC
TRBJ2-2 NA NA TRBV4-3 CASSHRTGELFF TGCGCCAGCAGCCACCGGACCGGGGAGCTGTTTTTT
TRBJ1-2 NA NA TRBV6-1 CASSESEGAPNYGYTF TGTGCCAGCAGTGAGAGCGAGGGTGCTCCTAACTATGGCTACACCTTC
TRBJ1-1 NA NA TRBV2 CASTRLQGDTEAFF TGTGCCAGCACCCGCTTACAGGGAGACACTGAAGCTTTCTTT
TRBJ1-6 once NA TRBV12-3/TRBV12-4 CASSFGNSPLHF TGTGCCAGCAGTTTCGGTAATTCACCCCTCCACTTT
TRBJ2-3 NA TRBD2 TRBV9 CASSRTSWADTQYF TGTGCCAGCAGCAGGACTAGCTGGGCAGATACGCAGTATTTT
TRBJ1-6 few TRBD1 TRBV5-6 CASSGGTGLDSPLHF TGTGCCAGCAGCGGCGGGACAGGGCTAGATTCACCCCTCCACTTT
TRBJ1-1 NA NA TRBV15 CATSRGGAGAKNTEAFF TGTGCCACCAGCAGAGGAGGTGCAGGGGCAAAGAACACTGAAGCTTTCTTT
TRBJ1-3 once NA TRBV5-5 CASSAAGVAGNTIYF TGTGCCAGCAGCGCCGCCGGAGTAGCTGGAAACACCATATATTTT
TRBJ2-5 NA TRBD2 TRBV30 CACKGTSGAETQYF TGTGCCTGCAAAGGGACTAGCGGGGCAGAGACCCAGTACTTC
TRBJ2-3 NA TRBD2 TRBV6-4 CASRIPGLAADSDTQYF TGTGCCAGCAGGATCCCGGGACTAGCGGCGGATTCAGATACGCAGTATTTT
TRBJ2-2 NA TRBD2 TRBV9 CASSLTSGGARELFF TGTGCCAGCAGCCTGACTAGCGGGGGGGCTAGGGAGCTGTTTTTT
TRBJ2-1 few TRBD2 TRBV11-2 CASSLAGGHNEQFF TGTGCCAGCAGCCTAGCGGGGGGGCACAATGAGCAGTTCTTC
TRBJ1-6 once TRBD1 TRBV28 CASRSGTGGSPLHF TGTGCCAGCAGGTCCGGGACAGGGGGCTCACCCCTCCACTTT
TRBJ2-3 NA TRBD2 TRBV5-4 CASSFGGGPTDTQYF TGTGCCAGCAGCTTTGGCGGGGGGCCCACAGATACGCAGTATTTT
TRBJ1-4 NA NA TRBV7-9 CASSLEQGNEKLFF TGTGCCAGCAGCTTAGAACAGGGAAATGAAAAACTGTTTTTT
TRBJ2-5 NA NA TRBV18 CASSPPSLRETQYF TGTGCCAGCTCACCACCGAGCCTCCGGGAGACCCAGTACTTC
TRBJ1-1 NA NA TRBV30 CAWSGQGNEAFF TGTGCCTGGAGTGGGCAGGGAAATGAAGCTTTCTTT
TRBJ2-2 few TRBD2 TRBV6-5 CASIFAGGNTGELFF TGTGCCAGCATATTTGCGGGGGGGAACACCGGGGAGCTGTTTTTT
TRBJ1-3 NA NA TRBV30 CAWSGGSGNTIYF TGTGCCTGGAGTGGAGGGTCTGGAAACACCATATATTTT
TRBJ2-7 NA TRBD2 TRBV3-1/TRBV3-2 CASSQDRPRTSGGRYEQYF TGTGCCAGCAGCCAAGATCGTCCGCGGACTAGCGGGGGGAGGTACGAGCAGTACTTC
TRBJ1-6 NA TRBD1 TRBV27 CASKRRDRDRGHSPLHF TGTGCCAGCAAACGGCGGGACCGGGACAGGGGGCATTCACCCCTCCACTTT
TRBJ2-3 NA NA TRBV29-1 CSSVEDTQYF TGCAGCTCTGTAGAGGATACGCAGTATTTT
TRBJ2-7 NA TRBD2 TRBV11-3 CASSSPGLANYEQYF TGTGCCAGCAGCTCTCCGGGACTAGCTAACTACGAGCAGTACTTC
TRBJ2-2 NA NA TRBV2 CASYGAANTGELFF TGTGCCAGCTATGGGGCAGCGAACACCGGGGAGCTGTTTTTT
TRBJ1-4 NA TRBD1 TRBV30 CAWAGQLLNEKLFF TGTGCCTGGGCGGGACAGCTTCTTAATGAAAAACTGTTTTTT
TRBJ2-7 NA NA TRBV6-6 CASRATGGTQDYEQYF TGTGCCAGCAGGGCAACAGGCGGGACTCAAGACTACGAGCAGTACTTC
TRBJ2-7 NA NA TRBV6-5 CASSFLRVSGLGEQYF TGTGCCAGCAGTTTTCTCAGGGTATCGGGCTTGGGCGAGCAGTACTTC
TRBJ2-3 NA NA TRBV7-2 CASSTISGIPFPQYF TGTGCCAGCAGCACCATCTCCGGGATCCCCTTTCCCCAGTATTTT
TRBJ1-4 NA NA TRBV19 CASSIRSPRERLFF TGTGCCAGTAGTATTAGGAGCCCCAGGGAAAGACTGTTTTTT
TRBJ2-1 NA TRBD1 TRBV11-3 CASSLAGTGGTDEQFF TGTGCCAGCAGCTTAGCCGGGACAGGGGGCACCGATGAGCAGTTCTTC
TRBJ1-2 NA NA TRBV2 CASRLTGTNYGYTF TGTGCCAGCAGACTTACAGGGACCAACTATGGCTACACCTTC